This T cell receptor (beta chain) originates from a study of B cell selection in AIRE deficiency. Study-wide results and caveats: Healthy donors alone shared 30% to 35% of several thousand Treg sequences; patients alone approximately 9%.

Worth noting for this clone: Its antigen remains unknown.

In germline, CDR1 is LGHNA, CDR2 YNFKEQ. There are 16 residues in the CDR3. The V and J ends lost 5 bases and 0 bases respectively, with 14 bases between them. The protocol was immunoSEQ multiplex PCR, while the TCRdb copy is restricted to in-frame clones and leaves out a portion. This repertoire shows more than 25,000 clones, around 95% found once; its top ten account for around 0.26%. The sorted conventional CD4 T cells were gated as CD4+CD127+. Unrelated healthy donors provided the controls. The specimen was CD4+CD127+ conventional T cells sorted from PBMCs. This TCR came from a human donor in good health. The chain carries TRBV4-2 and TRBJ1-5; maybe TRBD1 (6 bases). The CDR3 region is CASSIEDSYSNQPQHF. The CDR3, as DNA: TGTGCCAGCAGCATCGAGGACAGCTATAGCAATCAGCCCCAGCATTTT.